A single sample gave rise to the 6 T cell receptor beta chains below, sequenced in a study of control samples from healthy donors and cancer patients. Sequenced by immunoSEQ multiplex PCR; TCRdb stores in-frame clones only, minus some. The sample has 170,000 or so clones, more than 85% seen once. Sequencing input: blood. The origin of the receptors is a woman in her 40s in good health.

The chain has TRBV27 and TRBJ1-6, with D perhaps matching TRBD1 (5 bases). Trimming stripped 5 bases from V and 0 bases from J, with 5 bases between. Germline values: CDR1 MNHEY, CDR2 SMNVEV (reference sequence). This CDR3 has 14 residues. CDR3 DNA sequence: TGTGCCAGCAGTAGGGGCTCCTATAATTCACCCCTCCACTTT. Amino acid sequence: CASSRGSYNSPLHF.

This clone was observed a few times. The gene calls are TRBV3-1 (or the pseudogene TRBV3-2) and TRBJ1-2, with D hard to call. Germline V gene lookup returns CDR1 LGHDT and CDR2 YNNKEL (reference sequence). Trimming stripped 4 bases from V and 4 bases from J, with 13 bases between. This CDR3 contains 14 residues. Here the CDR3 DNA reads TGTGCCAGCAGCCGCGCCGAGGGAATCTATGGCTACACCTTC. Residues: CASSRAEGIYGYTF.

This clone was recorded only once. The chain joins TRBV21-1 to TRBJ1-3. TRBV21-1 is listed as a pseudogene. The CDR3 spans 23 residues. This CDR3 is CASSKVTRAFTQIRLYSGNTIYF. For the CDR3, the DNA is TGTGCCAGCAGCAAGGTCACCCGAGCCTTTACCCAAATAAGACTCTACTCTGGAAACACCATATATTTT.

The rearrangement uses TRBV2 and TRBJ2-6; 11 bases agree with TRBD1. CDR1 and CDR2 (germline): SNHLY, FYNNEI. This CDR3 is 16 amino acids long. Losses at the gene ends were 9 bases for V and 0 bases for J; bases not matched to a gene: 4. As DNA, the CDR3 is TGTGCCAGAGGACAGGGGGCAAGCTCTGGGGCCAACGTCCTGACTTTC. Protein product: CARGQGASSGANVLTF.

The rearrangement links TRBV20-1 to TRBJ1-2; 7 nucleotides match TRBD1. Looked up from germline, CDR1 is DFQATT and CDR2 is SNEGSKA (reference sequence). The CDR3 has 11 amino acids. V trimming: 4 bases; J trimming: 6 bases; junction bases outside the gene matches: 2. The CDR3 loop reads CSANRGHGYTF. In DNA, the CDR3 is TGCAGTGCTAACAGGGGTCATGGCTACACCTTC.

The V call is TRBV12-3 or TRBV12-4, the J call TRBJ1-1; D ambiguous. The CDR3 spans 13 residues. The V end lost 6 bases, the J end lost 0 bases, and 8 bases lay between the germline ends. The CDR3 reads CASSQWVNTEAFF. For the CDR3, the DNA is TGTGCCAGCAGCCAATGGGTGAACACTGAAGCTTTCTTT.